Listed here are 14 T cell receptor beta chains from one sample, sequenced in a study of vaccination effects on CD4 cells after COVID-19. Using viral peptide pools, the ViraFEST assay grew out antigen-specific CD4+ T cells prior to sequencing. At the end of roughly ten days of culture, CD4+ T cells were isolated. Which antigens these TCRs recognize remains unknown. This table comes from immunoSEQ multiplex PCR, and its TCRdb copy is limited to in-frame clones, with some not included. This table holds 20,000 to 25,000 clones, about 73% found once. Sequenced material: CD4+ T cells from PBMCs cultured with HCoV-229E spike peptides, taken before COVID-19 vaccination. These receptors were taken from a human donor who received a COVID-19 vaccine.

J is TRBJ2-2 and V is TRBV3-1 (or the pseudogene TRBV3-2); D is undetermined. V was pared by 2 bases and J by 3 bases, with 7 bases between. The CDR3 contains 14 residues. The germline CDR1 and CDR2 sequences are LGHDT and YNNKEL (reference sequence). CDR3 in DNA: TGTGCCAGCAGCCAACTGTCTGACACCGGGGAGCTGTTTTTT. Translation: CASSQLSDTGELFF.

The V and J genes are TRBV7-2 and TRBJ2-1; D perhaps matches TRBD1 (6 bases). The V end lost 7 bases, the J end lost 12 bases, and 22 bases lay between the germline ends. Germline assignment: CDR1 SGHTA and CDR2 FQGNSA. The CDR3 runs to 14 residues. The CDR3 sequence: CASTERRRQAVQFF. CDR3 nucleotides: TGTGCCAGCACCGAGAGAAGAAGACAGGCCGTGCAGTTCTTC. The entire variable domain, with the rest obtained from reference TRBV7-2 and TRBJ2-1, is as follows: GAGVSQSPSNKVTEKGKDVELRCDPISGHTALYWYRQSLGQGLEFLIYFQGNSAPDKSGLPSDRFSAERTGGSVSTLTIQRTQQEDSAVYLCASTERRRQAVQFFGPGTRLTVL.

The chain is built from TRBV5-1 and TRBJ2-7, with D possibly matching TRBD1 (5 bases). The CDR3 runs to 13 residues. Trimming left V 4 bases short and J 3 bases short, with 11 bases between. The germline V gene encodes CDR1 SGHRS and CDR2 YFSETQ. This CDR3 is CASSPQDGYEQYF. The CDR3 nucleotides are TGCGCCAGCAGCCCACAGGACGGCTACGAGCAGTACTTC.

V and J are TRBV5-1 and TRBJ2-5; 9 bases fit TRBD2. Germline V gene lookup returns CDR1 SGHRS and CDR2 YFSETQ. This CDR3 has 14 amino acids. Trimming at V came to 4 bases and at J to 2 bases, leaving 3 bases not matched to a gene. The CDR3 DNA reads as TGCGCCAGCAGCAGCGGGAGGTGGCAAGAGACCCAGTACTTC. Translation gives CASSSGRWQETQYF.

V is TRBV27 and J is TRBJ1-2; 7 bases agree with TRBD1. The CDR3 totals 18 residues. V lost 5 bases to trimming and J lost 0 bases; unmatched junction nucleotides: 15. Germline CDR1 is MNHEY and CDR2 is SMNVEV (reference sequence). CDR3 DNA: TGTGCCAGCAGTCCTTTGTGGCAGGGGGGGGAAGCTAACTATGGCTACACCTTC. It encodes CASSPLWQGGEANYGYTF.

DNA of the CDR3: TGTGCCAGCAGCCATCGGGCTGGCAAAGGGGGTCAGCCCCAGCATTTT. It yields the protein CASSHRAGKGGQPQHF. J is TRBJ1-5 and V is TRBV3-1 (or the pseudogene TRBV3-2), with D tentatively TRBD1 (6 bases). The CDR3 is 16 amino acids. V was clipped by 3 bases and J by 6 bases, with 18 bases between them. Germline V lookup: CDR1 LGHDT, CDR2 YNNKEL (reference sequence).

V usage is TRBV12-5 and J usage is TRBJ1-2, with 7 bases that match TRBD1. The CDR3 runs 14 residues. In germline, CDR1 is LGHNT, CDR2 FRNRAP. V shed 6 bases and J 5 bases; nucleotides not matched to a gene: 9. The CDR3 is CASGTQGGVYGYTF. CDR3 sequence (DNA): TGTGCTAGTGGCACGCAGGGGGGAGTTTATGGCTACACCTTC.

This clone is a singleton in its sample. The rearrangement links TRBV3-1 (or the pseudogene TRBV3-2) to TRBJ1-2; D is uncertain. The CDR3 extends over 13 amino acids. The germline CDR1 and CDR2 sequences are LGHDT and YNNKEL (reference sequence). Between the trimmed V and J ends, which lost 1 base and 4 bases, there was a span of 7 bases. CDR3 region: CASSQGHPYGYTF. As DNA, the CDR3 is TGTGCCAGCAGCCAAGGACACCCCTATGGCTACACCTTC.

This clone has more than one count but fewer than ten. The rearrangement joins TRBV4-2 to TRBJ2-1; 12 bases agree with TRBD2. Germline CDR1 LGHNA, CDR2 YNFKEQ. The CDR3 is 18 amino acids. J was trimmed by 0 bases and V by 0 bases; bases with no gene match: 3. Here the CDR3 DNA reads TGTGCCAGCAGCCAAGAAGCGACTAGCGGGAGCTCCTACAATGAGCAGTTCTTC. Translated, it gives CASSQEATSGSSYNEQFF.

Comment on this clone: The same CDR3 can be traced to other DNA sequences in this sample. The V gene is TRBV18, the J gene TRBJ2-3; D is ambiguous. CDR1 KGHSH and CDR2 LQKENI come from the germline V gene. The CDR3 has 11 amino acids. V was pared by 3 bases and J by 2 bases, with 0 bases between. The CDR3 nucleotides read TGTGCCAGCTCACCCACAGATACGCAGTATTTT. This sequence encodes CASSPTDTQYF.

This clone was detected a few times. The gene calls are TRBV28 and TRBJ2-1, with TRBD2 matching over 12 bases. The V segment lost 7 bases and the J segment 5 bases; nucleotides outside the gene matches: 6. The CDR3 is 15 residues long. CDR1 is MDHEN, CDR2 SYDVKM, per germline. The CDR3 DNA follows: TGTGCCAGCAATCGTCTAGCGGGAGGGGACAATGAGCAGTTCTTC. It encodes CASNRLAGGDNEQFF. Full variable domain (remainder filled in from reference TRBV28 and TRBJ2-1): DVKVTQSSRYLVKRTGEKVFLECVQDMDHENMFWYRQDPGLGLRLIYFSYDVKMKEKGDIPEGYSVSREKKERFSLILESASTNQTSMYLCASNRLAGGDNEQFFGPGTRLTVL.

The V call is TRBV5-7, the J call TRBJ2-2; D not resolved. TRBV5-7 is noted as an ORF with a role that remains uncertain. Trimming left V 4 bases short and J 2 bases short, with 18 bases between. This CDR3 region has 17 residues. This chain's CDR3 is CASSRIPLTENTGELFF. The CDR3 bases are TGTGCCAGCAGCCGCATACCCCTAACGGAAAACACCGGGGAGCTGTTTTTT.

This sequence joins TRBV5-4 and TRBJ1-1; D call uncertain. V was cut by 0 bases and J by 10 bases, with 13 bases left in between. CDR3 size: 13 residues. The germline gives CDR1 SGHNT, CDR2 YYREEE (reference sequence). CDR3 DNA sequence: TGTGCCAGCAGCTTGGATGGTGGGAGAGGAGCTTTCTTT. Translating gives CASSLDGGRGAFF. Drawing the rest from reference TRBV5-4 and TRBJ1-1, the complete variable domain is ETGVTQSPTHLIKTRGQQVTLRCSSQSGHNTVSWYQQALGQGPQFIFQYYREEENGRGNFPPRFSGLQFPNYSSELNVNALELDDSALYLCASSLDGGRGAFFGQGTRLTVV.

In this sample, this clone turned up a few times. V usage is TRBV10-3 and J usage is TRBJ1-4; D is uncertain. V shed 3 bases and J shed 3 bases, with 11 bases lying between them. This CDR3 spans 15 amino acids. Germline V gene data show CDR1 as ENHRY and CDR2 as SYGVKD. CDR3 amino acids: CAISDGGLANEKLFF. The CDR3 region has the DNA TGTGCCATCAGTGACGGAGGGTTGGCTAATGAAAAACTGTTTTTT.